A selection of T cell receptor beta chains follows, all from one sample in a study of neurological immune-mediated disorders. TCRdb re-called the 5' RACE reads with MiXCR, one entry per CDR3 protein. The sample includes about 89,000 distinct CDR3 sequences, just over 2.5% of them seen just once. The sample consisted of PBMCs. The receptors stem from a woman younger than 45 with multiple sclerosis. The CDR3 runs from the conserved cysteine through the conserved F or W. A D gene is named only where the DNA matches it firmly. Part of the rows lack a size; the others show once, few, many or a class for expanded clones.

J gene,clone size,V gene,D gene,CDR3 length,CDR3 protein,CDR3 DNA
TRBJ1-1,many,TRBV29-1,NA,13,CSVGGSENTEAFF,TGCAGCGTTGGGGGCAGCGAAAACACTGAAGCTTTCTTT
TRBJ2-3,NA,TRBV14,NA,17,CASSQRPVRIHTDTQYF,TGTGCCAGCAGCCAACGACCGGTCCGCATACACACAGATACGCAGTATTTT
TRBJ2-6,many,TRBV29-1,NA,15,CSVALWSAGANVLTF,TGCAGCGTCGCCCTATGGTCCGCTGGGGCCAACGTCCTGACTTTC
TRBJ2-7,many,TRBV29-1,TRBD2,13,CSVLSGTDYEQYF,TGCAGCGTCCTTAGCGGGACGGACTACGAGCAGTACTTC
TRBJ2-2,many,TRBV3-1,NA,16,CASTSYRTRDTGELFF,TGTGCCAGCACCTCTTACAGGACGAGGGACACCGGGGAGCTGTTTTTT
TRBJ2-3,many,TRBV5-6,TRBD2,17,CASSPEGRGESTDTQYF,TGTGCCAGCAGCCCCGAAGGGCGGGGGGAGAGCACAGATACGCAGTATTTT
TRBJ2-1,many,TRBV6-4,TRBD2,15,CASSDGLAFRNEQFF,TGTGCCAGCAGTGACGGACTAGCGTTTCGGAATGAGCAGTTCTTC
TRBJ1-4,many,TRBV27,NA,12,CASSSPSWKLFF,TGTGCCAGCAGTTCGCCTTCATGGAAACTGTTTTTT
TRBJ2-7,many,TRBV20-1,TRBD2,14,CSARGLAGSYEQYF,TGCAGTGCGAGGGGTCTAGCGGGCTCCTACGAGCAGTACTTC
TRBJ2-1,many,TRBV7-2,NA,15,CASSLEAGLYNEQFF,TGTGCCAGCAGCTTAGAGGCTGGCCTATACAATGAGCAGTTCTTC
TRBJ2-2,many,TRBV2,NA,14,CASEERRNTGELFF,TGTGCCAGCGAAGAGAGAAGAAACACCGGGGAGCTGTTTTTT
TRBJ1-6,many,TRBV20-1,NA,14,CSASGGAADSPLHF,TGCAGTGCTAGTGGCGGGGCGGCTGATTCACCCCTCCACTTT
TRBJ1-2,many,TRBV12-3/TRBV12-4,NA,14,CASSLQQVLYGYTF,TGTGCCAGCAGTTTACAACAGGTTCTCTATGGCTACACCTTC
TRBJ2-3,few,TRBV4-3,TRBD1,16,CASSQDQGDITDTQYF,TGCGCCAGCAGCCAAGATCAGGGGGACATCACAGATACGCAGTATTTT
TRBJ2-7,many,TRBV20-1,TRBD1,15,CSASRGTGVDYEQYF,TGCAGTGCTAGTAGGGGGACAGGGGTAGACTACGAGCAGTACTTC
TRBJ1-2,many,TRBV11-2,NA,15,CASSRYLEGEDGYTF,TGTGCCAGCAGCCGATACTTAGAGGGGGAAGATGGCTACACCTTC
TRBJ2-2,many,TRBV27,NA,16,CASSPWQGINTGELFF,TGTGCCAGCAGCCCCTGGCAGGGGATAAACACCGGGGAGCTGTTTTTT
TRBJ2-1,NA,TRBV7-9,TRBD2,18,CASSLGGGDGRAYNEQFF,TGTGCCAGCAGCTTAGGGGGGGGCGACGGGAGGGCCTACAATGAGCAGTTCTTC
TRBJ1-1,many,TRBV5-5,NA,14,CASSLFGEDTEAFF,TGTGCCAGCAGCTTGTTCGGGGAAGACACTGAAGCTTTCTTT
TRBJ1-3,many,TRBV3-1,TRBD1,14,CASSLGQGLGTIYF,TGTGCCAGCAGCCTGGGACAGGGGCTTGGCACCATATATTTT
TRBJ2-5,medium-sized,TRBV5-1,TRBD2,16,CASSSLAGGGQETQYF,TGCGCCAGCAGCTCCCTCGCGGGAGGAGGCCAAGAGACCCAGTACTTC
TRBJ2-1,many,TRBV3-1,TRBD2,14,CASGLAGALNEQFF,TGTGCCAGCGGTCTAGCGGGAGCGCTCAATGAGCAGTTCTTC
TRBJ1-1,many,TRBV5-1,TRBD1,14,CASRRGTENTEAFF,TGCGCCAGCAGAAGAGGGACAGAGAACACTGAAGCTTTCTTT
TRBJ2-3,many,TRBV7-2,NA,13,CASSKPDGSAQYF,TGTGCCAGCAGCAAACCCGACGGCAGTGCGCAGTATTTT
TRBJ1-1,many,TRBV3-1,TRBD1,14,CASWSRGTNTEAFF,TGTGCCAGCTGGAGCAGGGGGACGAACACTGAAGCTTTCTTT
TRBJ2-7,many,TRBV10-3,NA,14,CAISRGAPTYEQYF,TGTGCCATCAGTCGGGGGGCCCCAACCTACGAGCAGTACTTC
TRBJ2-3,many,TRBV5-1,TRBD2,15,CASSPNPGRGDTQYF,TGCGCCAGCAGCCCGAACCCCGGGAGGGGAGATACGCAGTATTTT
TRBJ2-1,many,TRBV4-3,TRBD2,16,CASSQDGLARDNEQFF,TGCGCCAGCAGCCAAGACGGACTAGCGAGAGACAATGAGCAGTTCTTC
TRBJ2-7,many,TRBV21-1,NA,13,CAKDLSHSYEQYF,TGTGCCAAGGACTTATCTCACTCCTACGAGCAGTACTTC
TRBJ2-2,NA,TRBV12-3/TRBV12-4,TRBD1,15,CASSLDRGLTGELFF,TGTGCCAGCAGTTTAGACAGGGGGCTGACCGGGGAGCTGTTTTTT
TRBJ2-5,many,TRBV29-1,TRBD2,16,CSVGGGTSGRQETQYF,TGCAGCGTGGGGGGAGGGACTAGCGGGAGGCAAGAGACCCAGTACTTC
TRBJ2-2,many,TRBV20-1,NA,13,CSASGGDTGELFF,TGCAGTGCTAGCGGGGGAGACACCGGGGAGCTGTTTTTT
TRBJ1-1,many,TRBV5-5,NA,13,CASSPREEVVAFF,TGTGCCAGCAGCCCCAGAGAGGAAGTCGTAGCTTTCTTT
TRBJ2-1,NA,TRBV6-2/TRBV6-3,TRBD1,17,CASSYAPGQGTYNEQFF,TGTGCCAGCAGTTACGCCCCGGGACAGGGGACTTACAATGAGCAGTTCTTC
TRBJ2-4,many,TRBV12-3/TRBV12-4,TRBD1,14,CATLSGQGKNIQYF,TGTGCCACCCTATCCGGACAGGGCAAAAACATTCAGTACTTC
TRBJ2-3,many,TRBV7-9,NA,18,CASSLPSAGNYLTDTQYF,TGTGCCAGCAGCTTACCGTCGGCAGGGAACTACCTCACAGATACGCAGTATTTT
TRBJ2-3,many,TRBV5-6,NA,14,CASSSTVSTDTQYF,TGTGCCAGCAGCTCGACAGTTAGCACAGATACGCAGTATTTT
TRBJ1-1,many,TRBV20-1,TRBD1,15,CSAPNIRQGNTEAFF,TGCAGTGCTCCAAATATCCGACAGGGGAACACTGAAGCTTTCTTT
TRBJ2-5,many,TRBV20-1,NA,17,CSASDPLGTGNQETQYF,TGCAGTGCGAGCGACCCATTAGGGACGGGAAACCAAGAGACCCAGTACTTC
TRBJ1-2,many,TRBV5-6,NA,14,CASSLGTAFKSYTF,TGTGCCAGCAGCCTGGGGACCGCCTTTAAAAGCTACACCTTC
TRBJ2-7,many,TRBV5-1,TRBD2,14,CASSLAGARNEQYF,TGCGCCAGCAGCCTAGCGGGAGCGAGGAACGAGCAGTACTTC
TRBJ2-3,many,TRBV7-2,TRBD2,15,CASSRDYLSTDTQYF,TGTGCCAGCAGCCGGGACTACCTGAGCACAGATACGCAGTATTTT
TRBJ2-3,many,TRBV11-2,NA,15,CASSDALNNPDTQYF,TGTGCCAGCTCCGACGCCCTGAATAACCCAGATACGCAGTATTTT
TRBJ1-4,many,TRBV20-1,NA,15,CSAPNLYATNEKLFF,TGCAGTGCTCCAAACCTATATGCAACTAATGAAAAACTGTTTTTT
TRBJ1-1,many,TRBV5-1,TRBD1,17,CASSLGQGANRGTEAFF,TGCGCCAGCAGCCTGGGACAGGGGGCGAACCGGGGAACTGAAGCTTTCTTT
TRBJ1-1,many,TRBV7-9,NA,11,CASSPEKGPFF,TGTGCCAGCAGCCCAGAAAAGGGCCCTTTCTTT
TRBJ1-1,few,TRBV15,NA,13,CATSSGGNTEAFF,TGTGCCACCAGCAGCGGGGGGAACACTGAAGCTTTCTTT
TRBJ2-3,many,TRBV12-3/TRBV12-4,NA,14,CASSLSGSEDTQYF,TGTGCCAGCAGCCTATCCGGGAGCGAGGATACGCAGTATTTT
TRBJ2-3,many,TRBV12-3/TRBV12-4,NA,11,CASTLGDTQYF,TGTGCCAGCACCCTGGGGGATACGCAGTATTTT
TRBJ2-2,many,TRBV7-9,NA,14,CASSLLGRGGELFF,TGTGCCAGCAGCTTGCTGGGCCGGGGCGGGGAGCTGTTTTTT
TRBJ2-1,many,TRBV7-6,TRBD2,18,CASSLGPSTSGTYNEQFF,TGTGCCAGCAGCTTAGGACCCAGCACTAGCGGGACCTACAATGAGCAGTTCTTC
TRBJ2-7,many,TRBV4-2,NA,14,CASSHGRSLYEQYF,TGTGCCAGCAGCCATGGGCGAAGCTTATACGAGCAGTACTTC
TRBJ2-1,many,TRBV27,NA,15,CASRGRWQGGNEQFF,TGTGCCAGCAGGGGCAGGTGGCAGGGGGGGAATGAGCAGTTCTTC
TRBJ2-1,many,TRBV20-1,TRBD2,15,CSADSGRAGDNEQFF,TGCAGTGCTGATAGCGGGAGGGCCGGCGACAATGAGCAGTTCTTC
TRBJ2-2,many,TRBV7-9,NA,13,CASSSIETGELFF,TGTGCCAGCAGCTCCATAGAGACCGGGGAGCTGTTTTTT